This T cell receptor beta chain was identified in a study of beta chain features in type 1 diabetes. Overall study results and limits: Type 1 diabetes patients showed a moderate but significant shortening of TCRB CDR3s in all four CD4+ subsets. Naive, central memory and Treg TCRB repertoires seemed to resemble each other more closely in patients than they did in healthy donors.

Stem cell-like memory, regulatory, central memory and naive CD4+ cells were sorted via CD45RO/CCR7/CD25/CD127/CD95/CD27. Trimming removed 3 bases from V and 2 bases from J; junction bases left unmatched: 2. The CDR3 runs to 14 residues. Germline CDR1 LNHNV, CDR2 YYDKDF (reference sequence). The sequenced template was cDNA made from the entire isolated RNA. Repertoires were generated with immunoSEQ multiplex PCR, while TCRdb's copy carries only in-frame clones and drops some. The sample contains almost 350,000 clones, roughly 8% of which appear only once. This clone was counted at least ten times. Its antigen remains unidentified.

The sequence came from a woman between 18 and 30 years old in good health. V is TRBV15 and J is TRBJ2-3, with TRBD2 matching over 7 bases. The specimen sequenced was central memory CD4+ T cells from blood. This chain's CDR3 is CATSRRGNTDTQYF. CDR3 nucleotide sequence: TGTGCCACCAGCAGGCGGGGGAACACAGATACGCAGTATTTT. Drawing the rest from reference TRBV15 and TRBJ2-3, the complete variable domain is DAMVIQNPRYQVTQFGKPVTLSCSQTLNHNVMYWYQQKSSQAPKLLFHYYDKDFNNEADTPDNFQSRRPNTSFCFLDIRSPGLGDTAMYLCATSRRGNTDTQYFGPGTRLTVL.